This record concerns one T cell receptor (beta chain) sequence. As yet, its antigen is unknown. V lost 2 bases to trimming and J lost 13 bases; unmatched junction nucleotides: 8. The length of the CDR3 is 14 residues. Germline V gene lookup returns CDR1 MGHRA and CDR2 YSYEKL. These data are taken from a study of graft-versus-host responses after intestinal transplantation. Study background: Recipients had transplants, and these were multivisceral, liver-intestinal, or isolated intestinal. Each patient got anti-thymocyte globulin induction, then tacrolimus and steroids for roughly 3 years.

Assay used: immunoSEQ multiplex PCR; TCRdb lists only in-frame clones, some missing. Altogether 80,000 to 100,000 clones are present, 85% to 90% being singletons, with the ten largest covering 0.11%. The sample in question was unstimulated CD4+ T cells sorted from spleen or lymph node cells, obtained before intestinal transplant. The J gene is TRBJ1-2, the V gene TRBV4-1; 12 nucleotides align to TRBD1. The clonotype was recovered from a human donor who received an intestinal transplant. This CDR3 reads CASSQPGTGGSATF. CDR3 in DNA: TGCGCCAGCAGCCAACCCGGGACAGGGGGCTCGGCCACCTTC.